This TCR beta chain was recorded in a study of shared T cell receptors in the human thymus. The V and J ends lost 7 bases and 1 base, in that order; junction bases with no gene match: 4. CDR3 length: 14 amino acids. In germline, CDR1 is SNHLY, CDR2 FYNNEI. This clone was observed a handful of times. Clones were read by immunoSEQ multiplex PCR, and TCRdb kept only the in-frame ones, dropping some. The sample includes 650,000 to 950,000 clones, approximately 85% seen only once; the top ten take around 0.0099%. The same data also contributed to another study, on human thymus T cells. That paper states: Healthy Finnish infants undergoing corrective surgery for congenital heart defects were used as donors. Corrective heart surgery yielded the resections from which the thymus tissue came. Both thymic and peripheral blood repertoires showed apparently biased V and J usage. Related research described strongly overlapping thymic repertoires in unrelated people.

Sequencing input: thymocytes. This sequence joins TRBV2 and TRBJ1-1; 9 bases align to TRBD1. The clonotype comes from a girl under three years old with a congenital heart defect. The CDR3 sequence: CASNTGGQNTEAFF. For the CDR3, the DNA is TGTGCCAGCAATACAGGGGGCCAGAACACTGAAGCTTTCTTT.